The TCR beta chain described here comes from a study of shared clonotypes between healthy human individuals. Study at large: Every donor yielded three CD4 naive, three CD4 memory, two CD8 naive and one CD8 memory plate.

The study's findings and limits: Approximately 4.9% of naive CD4 clonotypes were shared across several donors.

Profiled with immunoSEQ multiplex PCR; TCRdb holds only in-frame clones, not every one. The table includes around 2,000,000 clones, 85% to 95% detected once. Per the germline V gene, CDR1 is SGHRS and CDR2 is YFSETQ. This CDR3 contains 15 residues. V lost 0 bases to trimming and J lost 6 bases, with 16 bases between them. Notes on this clone: No antigen is known for it.

Each of the donors was a healthy adult who was HIV-negative and had not had a recent acute infection or vaccination. The V call is TRBV5-1, the J call TRBJ2-7; tentatively, D is TRBD1 (6 bases). The sequence was obtained from a man between 18 and 29 years old in good health. Sequencing input: naive CD4+ T cells sorted from blood. Subset indicated: CD45RA+ positively selected. The CDR3 nucleotides are TGCGCCAGCAGCTTGGCTCAGGTACAGGGATCCGAGCAGTACTTC. Its translation is CASSLAQVQGSEQYF. Filled out from reference TRBV5-1 and TRBJ2-7, the complete variable domain reads KAGVTQTPRYLIKTRGQQVTLSCSPISGHRSVSWYQQTPGQGLQFLFEYFSETQRNKGNFPGRFSGRQFSNSRSEMNVSTLELGDSALYLCASSLAQVQGSEQYFGPGTRLTVT.